The T cell receptor (beta chain) described here comes from a study of cytomegalovirus exposure and HLA in healthy donors. Points from the study as a whole: The likely origin of a cluster of highly shared sequence variants was a sequencing artifact. The sole available immune exposure information was CMV serostatus. The study found most TCR sequences rare, yet found some public TCRs in many donors.

When sampled, the donors appeared nominally healthy, though they likely had unrecorded immune exposures. PCR employed 60 Vbeta and 13 Jbeta primers. Data came from immunoSEQ multiplex PCR; TCRdb stores just in-frame clones and leaves some out. Found here are 200,000 to 250,000 clones, approximately 80% of them singletons; the top ten hold roughly 0.7%. Comment on this clone: Its antigen is as yet unknown.

The sequenced material came from PBMCs. The origin of this receptor is a boy aged 2-15 years in good health and CMV-seronegative.

The CDR3 region is CASSGNSGEQFF. The DNA for the CDR3 is TGTGCCAGCAGTGGAAACTCGGGGGAGCAGTTCTTC. This chain joins TRBV25-1 and TRBJ2-1; TRBD2 is a possible D gene (5 bases). This CDR3 spans 12 amino acids. The V gene lost 4 bases and the J gene lost 10 bases, with 11 bases spanning the gap. The germline gives CDR1 MGHDK, CDR2 SYGVNS.